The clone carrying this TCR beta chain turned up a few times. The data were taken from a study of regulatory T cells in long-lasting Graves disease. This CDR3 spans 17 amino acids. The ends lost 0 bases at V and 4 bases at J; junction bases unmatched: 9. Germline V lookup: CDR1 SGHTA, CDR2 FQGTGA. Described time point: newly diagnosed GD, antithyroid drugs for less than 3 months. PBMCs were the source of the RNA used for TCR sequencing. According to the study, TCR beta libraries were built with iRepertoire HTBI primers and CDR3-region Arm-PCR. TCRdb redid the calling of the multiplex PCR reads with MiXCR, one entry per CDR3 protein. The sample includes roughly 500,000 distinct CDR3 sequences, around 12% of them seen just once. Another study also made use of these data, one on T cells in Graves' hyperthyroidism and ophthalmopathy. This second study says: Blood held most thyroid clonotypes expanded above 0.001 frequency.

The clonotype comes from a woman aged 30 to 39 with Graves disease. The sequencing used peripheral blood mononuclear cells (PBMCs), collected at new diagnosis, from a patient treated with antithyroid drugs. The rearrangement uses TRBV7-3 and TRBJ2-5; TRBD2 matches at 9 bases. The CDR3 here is CASSLTSGSGRRETQYF. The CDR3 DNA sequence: TGTGCCAGCAGCTTAACATCGGGTAGCGGGAGACGAGAGACCCAGTACTTC.